This T cell receptor (beta chain) was recorded in a study of blood T cells in healthy people across ages. Points from the study as a whole: More naive CD4+ cells and higher diversity marked long-lived donors relative to aged donors. A roughly linear age-dependent decrease characterized TCR beta diversity per million T cells.

The CDR3 runs to 13 residues. In regard to this clonotype: Its antigen remains unidentified. One junction end does not reproduce the germline sequence, and a read error may be involved.

Alongside a J-beta primer mix, a sample-barcoded 5' primer served in a second PCR lasting 7 to 11 cycles. The study obtained at least 2.5 million CDR3-containing paired-end reads from every sample. From the 5' RACE reads, TCRdb called clonotypes with MiXCR, one entry per CDR3 protein. The repertoire consists of about 1.8 million distinct CDR3 sequences, with less than 50% occurring once and the leading ten covering 2.1%. This rearrangement joins TRBV12-3 or TRBV12-4 to TRBJ1-2; D is unclear. The sequence came from a woman aged 40 to 49 in good health. Material for sequencing was blood. The CDR3 nucleotides read TGTGCCAGCAGTGTAGCCAGGCCAGAGGGCTACACCTTC. It translates to CASSVARPEGYTF.